The 25 T cell receptor beta chains reported below all come from one sample, sequenced in a study of blood T cell repertoires in COVID-19. Generated by immunoSEQ multiplex PCR, the TCRdb table keeps only in-frame clones and is missing some. The sample holds 90,000 to 100,000 clones, about 80% seen once. The sequenced material came from peripheral blood. These TCRs come from a man aged 70 or older with acute or convalescent COVID-19.

This chain joins TRBV27 and TRBJ2-7; 7 positions match TRBD1. Germline lookup yields CDR1 MNHEY and CDR2 SMNVEV (reference sequence). The CDR3 is 19 amino acids. The V segment lost 2 bases and the J segment 4 bases; nucleotides outside the gene matches: 20. The CDR3 loop reads CASSLRPYPQQGRGYEQYF. As DNA, the CDR3 is TGTGCCAGCAGTTTAAGGCCCTACCCCCAACAGGGGCGCGGTTACGAGCAGTACTTC.

The chain links TRBV30 to TRBJ2-7; 7 nucleotides align to TRBD2. Germline assignment: CDR1 GTSNPN and CDR2 SVGIG (reference sequence). The CDR3 loop spans 13 amino acids. The junction had 7 bases not matched to a gene; V was cut back by 4 bases and J by 4 bases. CDR3 DNA sequence: TGTGCCTGGACCTGGGGAGGGAGGTACGAGCAGTACTTC. Amino acid sequence: CAWTWGGRYEQYF.

The chain is built from TRBV28 and TRBJ2-3; TRBD1 matches 7 bases. CDR3 size: 14 residues. Germline V CDR1 and CDR2: MDHEN, SYDVKM. J was trimmed by 4 bases and V by 5 bases; bases with no gene match: 6. The DNA for the CDR3 is TGTGCCAGCAGTCAATACAGGGGAGCAGATACGCAGTATTTT. Its translation is CASSQYRGADTQYF.

The V and J genes are TRBV15 and TRBJ2-2, with TRBD2 identical over 9 bases. The germline CDR1 and CDR2 sequences are LNHNV and YYDKDF (reference sequence). CDR3 length: 16 amino acids. J was trimmed by 5 bases and V by 0 bases; bases with no gene match: 4. CDR3 nucleotides: TGTGCCACCAGCAGAGATCGCGGGAGGGAAACCGGGGAGCTGTTTTTT. It specifies CATSRDRGRETGELFF.

The genes are TRBV6-5 and TRBJ2-7; 14 positions match TRBD2. Unmatched junction bases numbered 5, after V lost 5 bases and J lost 5 bases. Germline CDR1 is MNHEY and CDR2 is SVGAGI. This CDR3 is built from 15 residues. The CDR3, as DNA: TGTGCCAGCAGTACCGGGACTAGCGGGAGCAACGAGCAGTACTTC. Protein sequence: CASSTGTSGSNEQYF.

The chain has TRBV7-3 and TRBJ2-1; D uncertain. Deletions cut 8 bases from V and 4 bases from J, with 9 bases between. The CDR3 has 12 residues. The germline CDR1 and CDR2 sequences are SGHTA and FQGTGA. CDR3 sequence reads: CASSVGYNEQFF. The CDR3 bases are TGTGCCAGCTCAGTCGGGTACAATGAGCAGTTCTTC.

The CDR3 DNA sequence: TGTGCCAGTAGTTCGCCATTTGGCAGGGCGGGGGAGACCCAGTACTTC. Amino acid sequence: CASSSPFGRAGETQYF. The chain combines TRBV19 with TRBJ2-5, with D possibly TRBD2 on 6 matching bases. From germline, CDR1 is LNHDA and CDR2 SQIVND (reference sequence). V shed 5 bases and J shed 5 bases, with 21 bases lying between them. CDR3 size: 16 residues.

This clone occurred once. This chain connects TRBV25-1 to TRBJ2-6; TRBD1 aligns across 8 bases. Losses at the gene ends were 6 bases for V and 2 bases for J; bases not matched to a gene: 9. The CDR3 consists of 17 residues. Germline assignment: CDR1 MGHDK and CDR2 SYGVNS. The CDR3 sequence is CASSSPQGATGANVLTF. The CDR3 bases are TGTGCCAGCAGCTCGCCCCAGGGGGCAACTGGGGCCAACGTCCTGACTTTC.

As to this clone: The identical CDR3 is also encoded by other nucleotide sequences in the sample. The J gene is TRBJ2-2, the V gene TRBV11-3; TRBD1 matches 8 bases. The germline gives CDR1 SGHNT, CDR2 YENEEA. Germline trimming cut 4 bases from V and 4 bases from J; bases unmatched to any gene: 2. The CDR3 is 14 residues long. CDR3 bases: TGTGCCAGCAGCTCAGGGGGCCCCACCGGGGAGCTGTTTTTT. It encodes CASSSGGPTGELFF. The full variable domain, completed using reference TRBV11-3 and TRBJ2-2, is EAGVVQSPRYKIIEKKQPVAFWCNPISGHNTLYWYLQNLGQGPELLIRYENEEAVDDSQLPKDRFSAERLKGVDSTLKIQPAELGDSAVYLCASSSGGPTGELFFGEGSRLTVL.

The rearrangement uses TRBV7-8 and TRBJ2-6; 8 bases are a match to TRBD2. This CDR3 has 13 amino acids. V lost 8 bases, J lost 4 bases, and 1 base stayed unmatched. The germline V gene encodes CDR1 SGHVS and CDR2 FQNEAQ. The CDR3 sequence is CASRGGGANVLTF. The DNA for the CDR3 is TGTGCCAGCCGGGGGGGCGGGGCCAACGTCCTGACTTTC.

The chain's CDR3 is CASSPRGRRSGDEQFF. CDR3 bases: TGTGCCAGCAGCCCCAGGGGGAGGAGGTCAGGCGATGAGCAGTTCTTC. The J gene is TRBJ2-1, the V gene TRBV7-6; maybe TRBD1 (7 bases). CDR3 size: 16 residues. Trimming removed 5 bases from V and 8 bases from J, with 22 bases in between. Germline values: CDR1 SGHVS, CDR2 FNYEAQ.

As DNA, the CDR3 is TGTGCCAGCAGCAACCCCAGGGCTGAAGCTTTCTTT. Its protein product is CASSNPRAEAFF. The chain combines TRBV21-1 with TRBJ1-1; the table gives TRBD1 as D, unverified against the DNA. TRBV21-1 is marked as a pseudogene. This CDR3 region has 12 residues.

The genes are TRBV5-1 and TRBJ1-3; no definite D call. V lost 0 bases and J 4 bases, leaving 8 bases between the germline ends. The CDR3 contains 14 residues. Germline CDR1 SGHRS, CDR2 YFSETQ. This CDR3 is CASSLETTGNTIYF. The CDR3 region has the DNA TGCGCCAGCAGCTTGGAGACAACCGGAAACACCATATATTTT.

The chain recombines TRBV9 with TRBJ1-4, with TRBD1 matching over 11 bases. The junction had 5 bases not matched to a gene; V was cut back by 4 bases and J by 15 bases. CDR3 size: 12 residues. The V gene's germline CDR1 is SGDLS and CDR2 YYNGEE. CDR3 in amino acids: CASSSGTGGMFF. The CDR3 DNA follows: TGTGCCAGCAGCTCTGGGACAGGGGGAATGTTTTTT. Variable domain in full (rest from reference TRBV9 and TRBJ1-4): DSGVTQTPKHLITATGQRVTLRCSPRSGDLSVYWYQQSLDQGLQFLIQYYNGEERAKGNILERFSAQQFPDLHSELNLSSLELGDSALYFCASSSGTGGMFFGSGTQLSVL.

The V call is TRBV5-4, the J call TRBJ2-5; 10 bases line up with TRBD2. V shed 1 base, J shed 2 bases, and the junction held 11 bases outside the gene matches. The CDR3 loop spans 18 amino acids. CDR1 is SGHNT, CDR2 YYREEE, per germline (reference sequence). CDR3 in DNA: TGTGCCAGCAGCTTGCGAGGAGCGGGAGGGCCCTATCAAGAGACCCAGTACTTC. As protein: CASSLRGAGGPYQETQYF.

In DNA form, the CDR3 reads TGCGCCAGCAGCCCATCCACCTTCTCCGGTGAAAAACTGTTTTTT. Protein product: CASSPSTFSGEKLFF. V is TRBV4-3 and J is TRBJ1-4, with D unresolved. V was shortened by 4 bases and J by 7 bases, with 16 bases between the two germline ends. The CDR3 has 15 residues. CDR1 is LGHNA and CDR2 is YSLEER in the germline V gene.

The chain couples TRBV30 to TRBJ1-1; 8 positions match TRBD1. Germline CDR1 is GTSNPN and CDR2 is SVGIG (reference sequence). This CDR3 is 15 amino acids long. Germline trimming cut 8 bases from V and 9 bases from J; bases unmatched to any gene: 20. The CDR3 DNA follows: TGTGCCGCTGAGACCCTGGGACAGGTCCTTGGTAAAGCTTTCTTT. Encoded protein: CAAETLGQVLGKAFF.

J is TRBJ1-5 and V is TRBV28; D unclear. This CDR3 region has 12 residues. Trimming removed 3 bases from V and 8 bases from J, with 8 bases in between. Germline values: CDR1 MDHEN, CDR2 SYDVKM. The CDR3 sequence: CASSFGSEPQHF. The CDR3 region has the DNA TGTGCCAGCAGTTTTGGGAGCGAGCCCCAGCATTTT.

The chain carries TRBV7-6 and TRBJ2-1, with 13 bases fitting TRBD2. This CDR3 region has 15 residues. Germline V gene lookup returns CDR1 SGHVS and CDR2 FNYEAQ. Unmatched junction bases numbered 0, after V lost 5 bases and J lost 2 bases. The CDR3 DNA reads TGTGCCAGCAGCGGGACTAGCGGGGCCTACAATGAGCAGTTCTTC. Protein sequence: CASSGTSGAYNEQFF.

This chain connects TRBV5-1 to TRBJ2-7; a possible D gene is TRBD2 (6 bases). The CDR3 runs to 14 residues. Germline CDR1 is SGHRS and CDR2 is YFSETQ. V gave up 4 bases and J gave up 2 bases, with 13 bases separating them. The CDR3 bases are TGCGCCAGCAGCCGGGCGGGGATCACCTACGAGCAGTACTTC. It codes for CASSRAGITYEQYF.

This clone was observed a handful of times. This chain uses TRBV27 with TRBJ2-7, with TRBD1 matching 11 bases. V lost 5 bases, J lost 3 bases, and 6 bases stayed unmatched. The germline V gene has CDR1 MNHEY and CDR2 SMNVEV (reference sequence). This CDR3 comprises 15 residues. The CDR3 DNA is TGTGCCAGCAGTCCTCGGGACAGGGGGATCTACGAGCAGTACTTC. Protein: CASSPRDRGIYEQYF.

The chain joins TRBV4-3 to TRBJ1-2; D may be TRBD1 (5 bases). Germline CDR1 reads LGHNA; CDR2 reads YSLEER. The V gene lost 0 bases and the J gene lost 3 bases, with 11 bases spanning the gap. CDR3 length equals 15 residues. The CDR3: CASSQDWGVDYGYTF. For the CDR3, the DNA is TGCGCCAGCAGCCAAGACTGGGGGGTGGACTATGGCTACACCTTC.

The genes are TRBV19 and TRBJ2-1; TRBD1 aligns across 10 bases. Unmatched junction bases numbered 8, after V lost 6 bases and J lost 6 bases. Germline-derived CDR1 and CDR2 are LNHDA and SQIVND (reference sequence). This CDR3 comprises 15 residues. The CDR3 nucleotides read TGTGCCAGTAGATTGGGACAGGGGCCGTTCAATGAGCAGTTCTTC. This translates into CASRLGQGPFNEQFF.

The rearrangement uses TRBV5-1 and TRBJ2-1; 7 bases match TRBD1. Germline assignment: CDR1 SGHRS and CDR2 YFSETQ. The CDR3 is made up of 14 amino acids. V lost 2 bases and J lost 7; bases outside the gene matches: 6. Here the CDR3 reads CASSLGGEENEQFF. CDR3 in DNA: TGCGCCAGCAGCTTAGGGGGCGAGGAAAATGAGCAGTTCTTC.

V and J are TRBV30 and TRBJ1-5; D gene uncertain. V was cut by 3 bases and J by 3 bases, with 12 bases left in between. This CDR3 has 14 residues. Germline CDR1 GTSNPN, CDR2 SVGIG (reference sequence). In nucleotides, the CDR3 is TGTGCCTGGAGCGCCTTGGCCTCCAATCAGCCCCAGCATTTT. It codes for CAWSALASNQPQHF. The variable domain in full, with the rest retrieved from reference TRBV30 and TRBJ1-5, is SQTIHQWPATLVQPVGSPLSLECTVEGTSNPNLYWYRQAAGRGLQLLFYSVGIGQISSEVPQNLSASRPQDRQFILSSKKLLLSDSGFYLCAWSALASNQPQHFGDGTRLSIL.